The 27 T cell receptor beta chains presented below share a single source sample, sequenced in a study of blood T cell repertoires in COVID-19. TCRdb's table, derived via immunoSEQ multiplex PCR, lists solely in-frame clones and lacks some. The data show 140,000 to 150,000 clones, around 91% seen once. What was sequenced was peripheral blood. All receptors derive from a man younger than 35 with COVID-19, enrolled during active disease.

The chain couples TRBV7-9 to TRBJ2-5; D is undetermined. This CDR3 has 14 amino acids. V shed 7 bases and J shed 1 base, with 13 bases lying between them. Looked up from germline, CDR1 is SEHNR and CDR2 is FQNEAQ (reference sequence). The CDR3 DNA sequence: TGTGCCAGCACCCACCACAAGCGCCAAGAGACCCAGTACTTC. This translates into CASTHHKRQETQYF.

Written as DNA, the CDR3 is TGTGCCAGCAGCCTAGAACCGGGGAAGCTGTTTTTT. Translation gives CASSLEPGKLFF. The rearrangement uses TRBV7-8 and TRBJ2-2; perhaps TRBD2 as D (5 bases). Germline-derived CDR1 and CDR2 are SGHVS and FQNEAQ. The CDR3 is made up of 12 amino acids. Trimming pared 5 bases from V and 12 bases from J, leaving 13 bases between.

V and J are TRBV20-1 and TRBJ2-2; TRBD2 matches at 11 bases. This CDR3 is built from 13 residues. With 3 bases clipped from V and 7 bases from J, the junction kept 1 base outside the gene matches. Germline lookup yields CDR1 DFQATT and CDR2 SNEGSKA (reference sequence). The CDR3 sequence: CSASTSGSGELFF. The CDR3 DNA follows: TGCAGTGCTAGTACTAGCGGGAGCGGGGAGCTGTTTTTT.

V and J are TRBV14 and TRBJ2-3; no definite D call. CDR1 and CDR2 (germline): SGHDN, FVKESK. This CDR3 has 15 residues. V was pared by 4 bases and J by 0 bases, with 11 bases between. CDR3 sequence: CASSLRVTSTDTQYF. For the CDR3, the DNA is TGTGCCAGCAGCCTCCGAGTAACTAGCACAGATACGCAGTATTTT.

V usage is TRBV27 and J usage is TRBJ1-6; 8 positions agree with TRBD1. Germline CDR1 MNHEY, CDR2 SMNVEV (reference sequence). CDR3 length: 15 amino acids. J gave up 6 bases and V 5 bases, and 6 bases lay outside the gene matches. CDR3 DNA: TGTGCCAGCAGTCGGACAGGGCAGGGTAATTCACCCCTCCACTTT. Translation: CASSRTGQGNSPLHF.

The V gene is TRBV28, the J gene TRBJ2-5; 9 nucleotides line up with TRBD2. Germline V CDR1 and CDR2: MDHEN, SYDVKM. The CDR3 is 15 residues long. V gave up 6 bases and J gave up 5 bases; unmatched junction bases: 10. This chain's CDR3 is CASRSIAGERETQYF. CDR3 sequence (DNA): TGTGCCAGCAGATCCATAGCGGGAGAAAGGGAGACCCAGTACTTC.

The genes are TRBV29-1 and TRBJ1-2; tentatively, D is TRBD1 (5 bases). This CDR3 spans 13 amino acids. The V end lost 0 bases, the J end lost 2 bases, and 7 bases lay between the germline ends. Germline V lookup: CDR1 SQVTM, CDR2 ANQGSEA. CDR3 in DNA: TGCAGCGTTGAAGAGGGGGGGAACTATGGCTACACCTTC. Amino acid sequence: CSVEEGGNYGYTF.

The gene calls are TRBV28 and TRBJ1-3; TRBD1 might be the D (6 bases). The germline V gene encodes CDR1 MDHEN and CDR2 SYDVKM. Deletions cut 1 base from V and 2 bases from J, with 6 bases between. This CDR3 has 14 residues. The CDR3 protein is CASSLSGAGNTIYF. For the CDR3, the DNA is TGTGCCAGCAGTTTATCAGGGGCTGGAAACACCATATATTTT.

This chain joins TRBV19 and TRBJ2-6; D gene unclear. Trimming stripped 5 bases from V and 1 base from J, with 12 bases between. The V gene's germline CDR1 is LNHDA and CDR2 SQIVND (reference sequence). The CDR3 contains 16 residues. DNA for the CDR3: TGTGCCAGTAGTCCCCAGGCCGGTTCTGGGGCCAACGTCCTGACTTTC. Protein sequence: CASSPQAGSGANVLTF.

The CDR3 region is CAWRGDTYEQYF. CDR3 DNA sequence: TGTGCCTGGAGAGGGGACACCTACGAGCAGTACTTC. This chain joins TRBV30 and TRBJ2-7; D perhaps matches TRBD1 (6 bases). This CDR3 spans 12 amino acids. Germline V gene data show CDR1 as GTSNPN and CDR2 as SVGIG (reference sequence). Deletions cut 3 bases from V and 2 bases from J, with 8 bases between.

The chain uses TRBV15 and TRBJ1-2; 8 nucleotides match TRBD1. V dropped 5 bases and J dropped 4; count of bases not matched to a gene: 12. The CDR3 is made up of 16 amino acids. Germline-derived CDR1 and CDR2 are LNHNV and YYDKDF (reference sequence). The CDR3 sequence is CATSGEDRVRTYGYTF. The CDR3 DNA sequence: TGTGCCACCAGCGGCGAGGACAGGGTGAGGACCTATGGCTACACCTTC.

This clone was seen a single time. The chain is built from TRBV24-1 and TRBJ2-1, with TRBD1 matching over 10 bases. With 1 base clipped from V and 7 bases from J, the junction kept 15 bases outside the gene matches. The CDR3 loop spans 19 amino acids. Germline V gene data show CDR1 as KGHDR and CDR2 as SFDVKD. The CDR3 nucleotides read TGTGCCACCAGTGATTTTACGACTCCCGGGACAGGGGATTGGAATGAGCAGTTCTTC. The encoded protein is CATSDFTTPGTGDWNEQFF.

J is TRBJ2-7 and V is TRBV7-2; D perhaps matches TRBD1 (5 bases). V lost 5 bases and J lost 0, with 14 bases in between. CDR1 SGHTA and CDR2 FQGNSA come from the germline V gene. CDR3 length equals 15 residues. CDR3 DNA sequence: TGTGCCAGCAGCCCCCAGGGTCACGGCTCCTACGAGCAGTACTTC. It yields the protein CASSPQGHGSYEQYF.

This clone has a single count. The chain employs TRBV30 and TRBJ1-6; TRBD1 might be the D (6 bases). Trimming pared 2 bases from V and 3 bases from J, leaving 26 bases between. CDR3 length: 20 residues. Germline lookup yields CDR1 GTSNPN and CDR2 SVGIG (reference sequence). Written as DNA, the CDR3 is TGTGCCTGGAGTCCACTGAAGGTCCCCACCGGGACACACTATAATTCACCCCTCCACTTT. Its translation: CAWSPLKVPTGTHYNSPLHF.

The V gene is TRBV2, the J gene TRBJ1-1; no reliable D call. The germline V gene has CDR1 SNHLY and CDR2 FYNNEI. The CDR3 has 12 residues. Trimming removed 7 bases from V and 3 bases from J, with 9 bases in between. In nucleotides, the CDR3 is TGTGCCAGCACAGGTCTTGACACTGAAGCTTTCTTT. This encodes CASTGLDTEAFF.

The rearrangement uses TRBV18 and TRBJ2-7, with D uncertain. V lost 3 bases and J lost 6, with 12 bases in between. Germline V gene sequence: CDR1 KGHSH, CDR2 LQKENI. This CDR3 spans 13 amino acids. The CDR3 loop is CASSPLSFGEQYF. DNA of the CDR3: TGTGCCAGCTCACCCCTTTCGTTCGGCGAGCAGTACTTC.

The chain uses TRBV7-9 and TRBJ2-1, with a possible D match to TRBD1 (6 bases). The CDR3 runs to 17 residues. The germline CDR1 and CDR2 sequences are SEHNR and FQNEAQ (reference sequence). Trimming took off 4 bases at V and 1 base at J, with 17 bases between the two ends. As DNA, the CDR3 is TGTGCCAGCAGCTCAACGGAGGCACAGGGTTCCTACAATGAGCAGTTCTTC. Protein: CASSSTEAQGSYNEQFF.

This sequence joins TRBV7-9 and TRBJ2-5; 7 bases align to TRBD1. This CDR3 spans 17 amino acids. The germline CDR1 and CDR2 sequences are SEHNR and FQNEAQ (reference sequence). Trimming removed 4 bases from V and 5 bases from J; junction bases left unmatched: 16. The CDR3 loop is CASSSEGARVGGETQYF. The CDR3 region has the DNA TGTGCCAGCAGCTCAGAGGGGGCTAGAGTGGGTGGCGAGACCCAGTACTTC.

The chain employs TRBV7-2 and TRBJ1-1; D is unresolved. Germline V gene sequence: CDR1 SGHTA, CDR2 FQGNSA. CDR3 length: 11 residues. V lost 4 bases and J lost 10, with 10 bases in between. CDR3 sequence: CASSSAHGAFF. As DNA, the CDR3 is TGTGCCAGCAGCTCCGCCCACGGAGCTTTCTTT.

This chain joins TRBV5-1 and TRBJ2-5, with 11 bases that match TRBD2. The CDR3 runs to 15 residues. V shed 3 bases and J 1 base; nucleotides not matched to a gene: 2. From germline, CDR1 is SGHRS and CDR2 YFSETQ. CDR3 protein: CASSSGLAVQETQYF. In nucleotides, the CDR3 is TGCGCCAGCAGCTCGGGACTAGCGGTCCAAGAGACCCAGTACTTC.

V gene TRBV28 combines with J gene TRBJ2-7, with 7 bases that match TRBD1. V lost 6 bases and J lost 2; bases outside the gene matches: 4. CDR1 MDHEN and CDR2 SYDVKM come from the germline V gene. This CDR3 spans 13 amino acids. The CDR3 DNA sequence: TGTGCCAGCAGATCGGGGACAGCCTACGAGCAGTACTTC. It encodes CASRSGTAYEQYF.

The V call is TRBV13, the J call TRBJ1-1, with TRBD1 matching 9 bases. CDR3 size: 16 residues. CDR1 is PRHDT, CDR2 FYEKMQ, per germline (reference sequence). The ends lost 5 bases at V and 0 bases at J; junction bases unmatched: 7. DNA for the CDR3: TGTGCCAGCAGCCCAACGGGGACAGGGCTGAACACTGAAGCTTTCTTT. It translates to CASSPTGTGLNTEAFF.

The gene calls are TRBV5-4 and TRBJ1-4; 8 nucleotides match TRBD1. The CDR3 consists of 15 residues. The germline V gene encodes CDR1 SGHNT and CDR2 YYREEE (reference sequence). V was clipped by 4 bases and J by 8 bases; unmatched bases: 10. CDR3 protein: CASSRKDRGKEKLFF. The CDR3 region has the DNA TGTGCCAGCAGCCGAAAAGACAGGGGTAAAGAAAAACTGTTTTTT.

CDR3 loop: CASSPEGGYEQYF. The CDR3, as DNA: TGTGCCAGCAGCCCAGAAGGGGGTTACGAGCAGTACTTC. This chain links TRBV5-6 with TRBJ2-7, with D tentatively TRBD1 (6 bases). V lost 4 bases and J lost 4, with 12 bases in between. CDR3 length equals 13 residues. Germline-derived CDR1 and CDR2 are SGHDT and YYEEEE.

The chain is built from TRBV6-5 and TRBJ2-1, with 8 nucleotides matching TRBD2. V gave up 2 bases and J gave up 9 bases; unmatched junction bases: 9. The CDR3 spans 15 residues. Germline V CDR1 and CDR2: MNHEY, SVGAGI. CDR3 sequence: CASSYGTSGFGEQFF. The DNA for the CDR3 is TGTGCCAGCAGTTACGGGACTAGTGGTTTCGGTGAGCAGTTCTTC.

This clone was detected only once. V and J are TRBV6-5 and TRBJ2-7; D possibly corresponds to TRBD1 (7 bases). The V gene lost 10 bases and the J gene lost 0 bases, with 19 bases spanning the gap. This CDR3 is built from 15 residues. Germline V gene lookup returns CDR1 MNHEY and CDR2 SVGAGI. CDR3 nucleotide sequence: TGTGCCACAGGGGGTCGCGGGGACAGCTCCTACGAGCAGTACTTC. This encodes CATGGRGDSSYEQYF.

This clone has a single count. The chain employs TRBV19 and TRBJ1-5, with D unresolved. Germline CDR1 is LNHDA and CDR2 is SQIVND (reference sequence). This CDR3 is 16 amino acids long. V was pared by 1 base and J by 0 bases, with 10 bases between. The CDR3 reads CASSIGGGYSNQPQHF. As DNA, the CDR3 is TGTGCCAGTAGTATAGGAGGCGGGTATAGCAATCAGCCCCAGCATTTT.